What follows are 9 T cell receptor beta chains derived from one specimen sequenced in a study of radiotherapy plus CTLA-4 blockade in lung cancer. Produced via immunoSEQ multiplex PCR; TCRdb's table is partial and in-frame only. The data contain some 33,000 clones, around 70% of them singletons. The source material was peripheral blood, sampled from a patient treated with radiotherapy plus ipilimumab. These receptors all stem from a human donor with non-small cell lung cancer whose response to radiotherapy plus ipilimumab could not be evaluated.

This chain connects TRBV11-3 to TRBJ2-1; TRBD1 matches at 9 bases. The CDR3 has 15 amino acids. V gave up 2 bases and J gave up 5 bases; unmatched junction bases: 4. The germline gives CDR1 SGHNT, CDR2 YENEEA. The DNA of the CDR3 is TGTGCCAGCAGCTTACAGGGACAGGGAAACAATGAGCAGTTCTTC. Its translation: CASSLQGQGNNEQFF.

The rearrangement uses TRBV7-9 and TRBJ2-3, with a possible D match to TRBD2 (5 bases). CDR1 is SEHNR and CDR2 is FQNEAQ in the germline V gene (reference sequence). Trimming removed 1 base at V and 2 bases at J, with 10 bases between. The CDR3 length is 15 residues. CDR3 sequence (DNA): TGTGCCAGCAGCTTAGGAGATGGACTCACAGATACGCAGTATTTT. Translation gives CASSLGDGLTDTQYF.

This clone appeared once. This CDR3 reads CASSQDISGSGTDTQYF. The CDR3 DNA reads TGTGCCAGCAGCCAAGACATTAGCGGGTCCGGCACAGATACGCAGTATTTT. V is TRBV4-2 and J is TRBJ2-3, with 7 positions matching TRBD2. Trimming at V came to 0 bases and at J to 1 base, leaving 7 bases not matched to a gene. CDR1 is LGHNA and CDR2 is YNFKEQ in the germline V gene. The CDR3 length is 17 residues.

The chain links TRBV5-1 to TRBJ1-2, with 9 positions matching TRBD1. CDR3 length equals 15 residues. Germline CDR1 reads SGHRS; CDR2 reads YFSETQ. J gave up 4 bases and V 1 base, and 5 bases lay outside the gene matches. CDR3 DNA sequence: TGCGCCAGCAGCTTGTTGACAGGGGGGAGCTATGGCTACACCTTC. Protein: CASSLLTGGSYGYTF.

V is TRBV4-1 and J is TRBJ1-2; 8 bases align to TRBD1. Trimming removed 1 base from V and 2 bases from J; junction bases left unmatched: 6. The germline V gene encodes CDR1 MGHRA and CDR2 YSYEKL. This CDR3 is 16 amino acids long. The CDR3 sequence: CASSQVPDRANYGYTF. CDR3 nucleotides: TGCGCCAGCAGCCAAGTCCCGGACAGGGCCAACTATGGCTACACCTTC.

The CDR3 coding sequence is TGCGCCAGCAGCCCCCAGGATCAAGAGACCCAGTACTTC. Protein product: CASSPQDQETQYF. The chain employs TRBV4-1 and TRBJ2-5; no firm D call. The V end was cut by 4 bases, the J end by 2 bases, with 8 bases between. This CDR3 is built from 13 residues. Germline V gene sequence: CDR1 MGHRA, CDR2 YSYEKL.

In regard to this clone: The sample holds other DNA sequences that translate to the same CDR3. The chain links TRBV5-6 to TRBJ2-7; no reliable D call. Germline assignment: CDR1 SGHDT and CDR2 YYEEEE. This CDR3 spans 12 amino acids. With 2 bases removed from V and 3 bases from J, the gap between germline ends came to 6 bases. CDR3 nucleotides: TGTGCCAGCAGCTTACCAGGCTACGAGCAGTACTTC. Translated: CASSLPGYEQYF.

The gene calls are TRBV29-1 and TRBJ1-1; no definite D call. Trimming shortened V by 7 bases and J by 4 bases, and 13 bases separated the two germline ends. The CDR3 sequence is 12 residues long. The germline CDR1 and CDR2 sequences are SQVTM and ANQGSEA. The CDR3 protein is CSAQVLATEAFF. Written as DNA, the CDR3 is TGCAGCGCTCAGGTTCTGGCCACTGAAGCTTTCTTT.

The rearrangement uses TRBV5-5 and TRBJ2-1, with a possible D match to TRBD2 (5 bases). V was pared by 3 bases and J by 2 bases, with 12 bases between. The CDR3 consists of 15 residues. CDR1 is SGHKS and CDR2 is YYEKEE in the germline V gene (reference sequence). CDR3 DNA sequence: TGTGCCAGCAGCTCAAGTGGGGAGACCTACAATGAGCAGTTCTTC. Translated, it gives CASSSSGETYNEQFF.